This T cell receptor beta chain was sequenced during a study of T-cell memory formation after mild COVID-19. For the study at large: TCR clusters were mostly donor specific. General observations from the study: A subset of responding clones appeared in pre-infection memory, suggesting cross-reactive memory joined. Nothing confirmed that second-wave clones peaking on day 37 were specific for SARS-CoV-2.

Turning to this clonotype: Its antigen is undetermined.

After 5'RACE with constant-segment primers, TCR alpha and TCR beta cDNA libraries carrying sample barcodes and UMIs were obtained. A single record per CDR3 protein comes from TCRdb applying MiXCR to the 5' RACE reads. The table lists 550,000 to 650,000 distinct CDR3 sequences, roughly 17% of them singletons. The CDR3 runs 15 residues. Trimming took off 1 base at V and 0 bases at J, with 10 bases between the two ends. Per the germline V gene, CDR1 is SGHAT and CDR2 is FQNNGV. Specimen: PBMCs or a T cell subset sorted from them (not recorded which). V is TRBV11-2 and J is TRBJ2-7; D is ambiguous. The clonotype comes from an adult woman who had mild COVID-19 (a few samples of this study predate the infection). Cell type and time point are not known. The CDR3 spells CASSLGMVSSYEQYF. The CDR3 nucleotides read TGTGCCAGCAGCTTAGGGATGGTGAGCTCCTACGAGCAGTACTTC.